The clone carrying this TCR beta chain was detected ten times or more. Its antigen remains unidentified. Every diagnosis used clinical symptoms, serum thyroxine and TRAb, thyroid ultrasound and orbital computed tomography. These data are taken from a study of T cells in Graves' hyperthyroidism and ophthalmopathy. Study background: Upon initial diagnosis and before any treatment, peripheral blood was collected. General study points: The model anticipated ophthalmopathy a median around six months pre-onset. Researchers found most expanded thyroid clonotypes above 0.001 in blood as well.

TCR beta CDR3 region amplification was performed from RNA transcripts. The study used the HTBI primer set for a first-round RT-PCR of the TCR CDR3. MiXCR was run by TCRdb on the multiplex PCR reads, yielding one entry per CDR3 protein. This sample has fewer than 900,000 distinct CDR3 sequences, with 18% found just once. Looked up from germline, CDR1 is GTSNPN and CDR2 is SVGIG (reference sequence). Between the trimmed V and J ends, which lost 1 base and 4 bases, there was a span of 8 bases. This CDR3 is 13 amino acids long. This clonotype was obtained from a woman between 45 and 60 years old with Graves' hyperthyroidism that later progressed to Graves' ophthalmopathy. The source material was blood. The chain joins TRBV30 to TRBJ1-5, with D unclear. CDR3 in DNA: TGTGCCTGGAGTGAGACGGAAAATCAGCCCCAGCATTTT. Translating it yields CAWSETENQPQHF. Supplemented by reference TRBV30 and TRBJ1-5, the full variable domain reads SQTIHQWPATLVQPVGSPLSLECTVEGTSNPNLYWYRQAAGRGLQLLFYSVGIGQISSEVPQNLSASRPQDRQFILSSKKLLLSDSGFYLCAWSETENQPQHFGDGTRLSIL.